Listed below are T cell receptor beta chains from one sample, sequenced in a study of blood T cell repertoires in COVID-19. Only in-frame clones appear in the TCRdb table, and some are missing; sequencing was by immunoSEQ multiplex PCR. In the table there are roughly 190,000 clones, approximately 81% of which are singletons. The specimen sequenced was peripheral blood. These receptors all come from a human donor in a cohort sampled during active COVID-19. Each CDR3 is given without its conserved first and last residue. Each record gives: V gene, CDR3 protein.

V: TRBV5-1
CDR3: ASSSSGRGSDTQY

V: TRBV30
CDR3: AWRPRGFGYGYT

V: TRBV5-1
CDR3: ASSWTGVSTDTQY

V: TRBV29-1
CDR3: SVEDRQQSPLH

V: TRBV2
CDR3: ASTTTRGRGPGELF

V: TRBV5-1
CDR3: ASSPGTSRSTDTQY

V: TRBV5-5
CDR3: ASSSRDRGPSVF

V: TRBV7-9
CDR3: ATALSGETQY

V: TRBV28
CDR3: ASSSRTSFTDTQY

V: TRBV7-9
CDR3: ASKNEMNTEAF

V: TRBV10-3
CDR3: AISDDRGTEAF

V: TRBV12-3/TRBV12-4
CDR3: ASSPSERGYT

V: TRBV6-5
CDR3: ASTPGLAGVHEQY

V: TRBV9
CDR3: ASSPQRANYGYT

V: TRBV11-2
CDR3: ASSLWEATEAF

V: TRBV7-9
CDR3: ASSLALYEAF

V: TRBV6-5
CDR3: ASSYVQGGNYGYT

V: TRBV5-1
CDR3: ASSWTGGQPQH

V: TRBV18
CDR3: ASSLFGTPREDGYT

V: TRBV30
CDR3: AWNRVLASPLH

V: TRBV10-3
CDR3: AISEGASSGGSEQY

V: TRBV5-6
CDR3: ASSLHRTGRGGYT

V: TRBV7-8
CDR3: ASSLVIGQYTGELF

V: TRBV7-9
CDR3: ASSLAGTYEQY

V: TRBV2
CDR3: ASSETKVFQPQH

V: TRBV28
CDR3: ASSRQGGSYGYT

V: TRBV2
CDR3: ASSGDRDTEAF

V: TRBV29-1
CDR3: SVVLMSSYNEQF

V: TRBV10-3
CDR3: AIRGTGTSGSAATGELF

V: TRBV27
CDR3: ASSLAGEHNSPLH

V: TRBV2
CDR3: ASKGTGGLEQPQH

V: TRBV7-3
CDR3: ASSLLASGGPYNEQF

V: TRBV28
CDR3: ASSPQTGLGGETQY

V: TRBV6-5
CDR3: ASSVGTLETQY

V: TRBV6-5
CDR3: ASSPNSHTEAF

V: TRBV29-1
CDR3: SVGVRGLYNEQF

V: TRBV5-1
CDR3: ASSPEVSGWAQY

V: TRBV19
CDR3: ASSAIPPVTVAYEQY

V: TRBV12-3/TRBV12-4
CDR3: ASRRTGEAGYT

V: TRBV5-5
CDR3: ASSFLTESTEAF

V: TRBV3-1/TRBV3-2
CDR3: ASSLQGNQETQY

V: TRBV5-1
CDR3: ASSLYGQEQRNTIY

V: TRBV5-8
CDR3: ASSWHTGNYGYT

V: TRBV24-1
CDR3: AALTGEEKLF

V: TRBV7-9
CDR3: ASSLDRGGTQY